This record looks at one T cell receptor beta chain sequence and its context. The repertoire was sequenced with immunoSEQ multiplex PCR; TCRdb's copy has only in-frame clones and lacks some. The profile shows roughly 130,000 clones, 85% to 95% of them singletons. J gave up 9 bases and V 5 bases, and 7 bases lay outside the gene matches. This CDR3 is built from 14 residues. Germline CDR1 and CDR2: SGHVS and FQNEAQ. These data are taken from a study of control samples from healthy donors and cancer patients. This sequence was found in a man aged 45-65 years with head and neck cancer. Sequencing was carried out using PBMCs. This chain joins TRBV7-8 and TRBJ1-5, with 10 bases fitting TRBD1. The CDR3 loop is CASSEGQGRGPQHF. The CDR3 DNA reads TGTGCCAGCAGCGAGGGACAGGGGCGTGGGCCCCAGCATTTT.